Following are 15 T cell receptor beta chains from one sample sequenced in a study of blood T cell dynamics during melanoma immunotherapy. The time point denotes: pre-treatment baseline. Libraries were prepared by immunoSEQ multiplex PCR; TCRdb keeps only in-frame clonotypes and omits some of them. The data hold 8,000 to 10,000 clones, with roughly 90% observed a single time. The sequencing here drew on blood, taken from a patient treated with checkpoint blockade. These TCRs come from a human donor with melanoma.

V and J are TRBV7-3 and TRBJ1-1, with D unresolved. The CDR3 is made up of 14 amino acids. Between the trimmed V and J ends, which lost 5 bases and 2 bases, there was a span of 12 bases. Germline assignment: CDR1 SGHTA and CDR2 FQGTGA. The chain's CDR3 is CASSPRTDNTEAFF. Here the CDR3 DNA reads TGTGCCAGCAGCCCGAGGACGGATAACACTGAAGCTTTCTTT.

This rearrangement joins TRBV11-3 to TRBJ2-1; 9 bases match TRBD2. CDR3 length equals 16 residues. Losses at the gene ends were 4 bases for V and 10 bases for J; bases not matched to a gene: 14. In germline, CDR1 is SGHNT, CDR2 YENEEA. CDR3 residues: CASSSTPIAGVREQFF. The CDR3 DNA sequence: TGTGCCAGCAGCTCTACACCCATAGCGGGAGTTCGCGAGCAGTTCTTC.

The V gene is TRBV5-1, the J gene TRBJ2-2, with D possibly matching TRBD2 (6 bases). V was cut by 2 bases and J by 4 bases, with 12 bases left in between. This CDR3 has 15 amino acids. CDR1 SGHRS and CDR2 YFSETQ come from the germline V gene. In nucleotides, the CDR3 is TGCGCCAGCAGCTTACAAGACGGGAGCACCGGGGAGCTGTTTTTT. Its protein product is CASSLQDGSTGELFF.

The V and J genes are TRBV7-2 and TRBJ2-2; D is unresolved. Germline-derived CDR1 and CDR2 are SGHTA and FQGNSA. Trimming stripped 4 bases from V and 7 bases from J, with 7 bases between. This CDR3 comprises 12 residues. CDR3 in amino acids: CASSSYGGELFF. Written as DNA, the CDR3 is TGTGCCAGCAGCTCCTACGGCGGGGAGCTGTTTTTT.

The chain uses TRBV27 and TRBJ2-7, with D tentatively TRBD2 (7 bases). CDR3 length: 13 amino acids. V was trimmed by 3 bases and J by 4 bases, leaving 10 bases between them. Germline V gene lookup returns CDR1 MNHEY and CDR2 SMNVEV (reference sequence). The CDR3 sequence: CASSFKGGYEQYF. Here the CDR3 DNA reads TGTGCCAGCAGTTTTAAGGGGGGGTACGAGCAGTACTTC.

CDR3 in DNA: TGTGCCAGCCAGTGGTCTACCCCGGGTACCTACGAGCAGTACTTC. This codes for CASQWSTPGTYEQYF. The chain couples TRBV7-8 to TRBJ2-7; D is uncertain. Per germline, CDR1 SGHVS and CDR2 FQNEAQ. The CDR3 consists of 15 residues. The ends were cut back, 8 bases at V and 2 bases at J, with 19 bases in the middle.

The chain carries TRBV28 and TRBJ1-2; D not certain. The CDR3 contains 12 residues. Germline V lookup: CDR1 MDHEN, CDR2 SYDVKM. The ends were cut back, 2 bases at V and 4 bases at J, with 5 bases in the middle. CDR3 sequence reads: CASSLARYGYTF. CDR3 sequence (DNA): TGTGCCAGCAGTTTAGCCCGCTATGGCTACACCTTC.

J is TRBJ2-3 and V is TRBV5-1; possible D gene TRBD2, 6 bases. Trimming removed 4 bases at V and 0 bases at J, with 12 bases between. In germline, CDR1 is SGHRS, CDR2 YFSETQ. CDR3 length: 15 residues. This CDR3 reads CASSQTGLSTDTQYF. In DNA form, the CDR3 reads TGCGCCAGCAGCCAAACGGGACTTAGCACAGATACGCAGTATTTT.

This chain uses TRBV15 with TRBJ2-7; D is uncertain. The ends were cut back, 2 bases at V and 5 bases at J, with 7 bases in the middle. The CDR3 sequence is 12 residues long. The germline CDR1 and CDR2 sequences are LNHNV and YYDKDF (reference sequence). This chain's CDR3 is CATSRQFNEQYF. As DNA, the CDR3 is TGTGCCACCAGCAGACAATTTAACGAGCAGTACTTC.

V and J are TRBV6-6 and TRBJ1-5; TRBD1 might be the D (5 bases). The CDR3 sequence is 15 residues long. V shed 5 bases and J shed 0 bases, with 11 bases lying between them. Per germline, CDR1 MNHNY and CDR2 SVGAGI (reference sequence). The DNA of the CDR3 is TGTGCCAGCAGTCCGCGGGGGGGTAGCAATCAGCCCCAGCATTTT. Its translation is CASSPRGGSNQPQHF.

This clone has more than one count but fewer than ten. The V call is TRBV2, the J call TRBJ1-5; 10 positions match TRBD1. The CDR3 runs 14 residues. Per germline, CDR1 SNHLY and CDR2 FYNNEI. Trimming took 4 bases from V and 10 from J; bases not matched to a gene: 7. The CDR3 is CASSGTGGRSPQHF. CDR3 nucleotide sequence: TGTGCCAGCAGTGGGACAGGGGGTAGGAGTCCCCAGCATTTT.

This chain joins TRBV12-5 and TRBJ1-1; TRBD1 is a possible D gene (5 bases). The V and J ends lost 6 bases and 2 bases respectively, with 10 bases between them. This CDR3 has 13 amino acids. From germline, CDR1 is LGHNT and CDR2 FRNRAP. CDR3 residues: CASGLRENTEAFF. Written as DNA, the CDR3 is TGTGCTAGTGGCCTCAGGGAAAACACTGAAGCTTTCTTT.

This clone was seen just once. The genes are TRBV7-6 and TRBJ1-1, with D tentatively TRBD1 (5 bases). The CDR3 is 14 residues long. V lost 5 bases, J lost 4 bases, and 14 bases lay in between. Germline loops: CDR1 SGHVS, CDR2 FNYEAQ. Written as DNA, the CDR3 is TGTGCCAGCAGCGTCGGGACCTGGGGCACTGAAGCTTTCTTT. Translating gives CASSVGTWGTEAFF.

The chain recombines TRBV5-1 with TRBJ2-1; D uncertain. This CDR3 has 13 amino acids. V lost 0 bases and J lost 12, with 13 bases in between. Germline loops: CDR1 SGHRS, CDR2 YFSETQ. The CDR3 sequence is CASSLVGNFGQFF. In nucleotides, the CDR3 is TGCGCCAGCAGCTTGGTTGGGAATTTTGGGCAGTTCTTC.

This chain links TRBV5-4 with TRBJ2-3; a weak D match, TRBD1 (5 bases). This CDR3 has 13 amino acids. V was clipped by 3 bases and J by 6 bases, with 11 bases between them. Germline-derived CDR1 and CDR2 are SGHNT and YYREEE (reference sequence). CDR3 DNA sequence: TGTGCCAGCAGCTGGGGCCTTCAGGATACGCAGTATTTT. This encodes CASSWGLQDTQYF. Drawing the rest from reference TRBV5-4 and TRBJ2-3, the complete variable domain is ETGVTQSPTHLIKTRGQQVTLRCSSQSGHNTVSWYQQALGQGPQFIFQYYREEENGRGNFPPRFSGLQFPNYSSELNVNALELDDSALYLCASSWGLQDTQYFGPGTRLTVL.